Listed below are T cell receptor beta chains from one sample, sequenced in a study of cytomegalovirus exposure and HLA in healthy donors. The table came from immunoSEQ multiplex PCR; TCRdb's copy has only in-frame clones and leaves some out. The table lists about 240,000 clones, 85% to 90% of them singletons. Sequenced: PBMCs. These receptors came from a man younger than 35 in good health and CMV-seronegative. Each CDR3 is given with its conserved first and last residue. The D gene is left open where the match is weak. Only some rows state a clone size, as once, few, many or a class for expanded clones.

d_gene | abundance | len | j_gene | v_gene | CDR3aa | CDR3nt
NA | NA | 17 | TRBJ2-7 | TRBV25-1 | CASSEFLGGQSSSEQYF | TGTGCCAGCAGTGAATTCCTGGGGGGACAGAGTTCCTCCGAGCAGTACTTC
TRBD1 | NA | 15 | TRBJ1-1 | TRBV4-2 | CASSQPGQGRTEAFF | TGTGCCAGCAGCCAGCCCGGACAGGGAAGAACTGAAGCTTTCTTT
NA | NA | 20 | TRBJ2-7 | TRBV14 | CASSQQTHRGQAGGTYEQYF | TGTGCCAGCAGCCAACAAACCCACAGGGGGCAAGCGGGAGGGACCTACGAGCAGTACTTC
NA | NA | 22 | TRBJ1-2 | TRBV27 | CASSLSVGRDAFAWVSNYGYTF | TGTGCCAGCAGTTTATCGGTAGGGAGGGATGCTTTTGCCTGGGTTTCTAACTATGGCTACACCTTC
TRBD2 | NA | 16 | TRBJ2-1 | TRBV13 | CASSLARTSGGEWLFF | TGTGCCAGCAGCCTAGCGCGGACTAGCGGGGGTGAATGGCTGTTCTTC
TRBD1 | NA | 12 | TRBJ1-2 | TRBV10-3 | CAIIGTDGGYTF | TGTGCCATCATTGGGACAGACGGTGGCTACACCTTC
NA | NA | 13 | TRBJ2-5 | TRBV11-3 | CASSPRAGETQYF | TGTGCCAGCAGCCCAAGGGCGGGCGAGACCCAGTACTTC
NA | NA | 14 | TRBJ1-1 | TRBV11-2 | CASSLQGGYTEAFF | TGTGCCAGCAGCTTGCAGGGTGGTTACACTGAAGCTTTCTTT
TRBD1 | few | 15 | TRBJ1-2 | TRBV5-6 | CASSWAEQGAFGYTF | TGTGCCAGCAGCTGGGCGGAACAGGGGGCTTTTGGCTACACCTTC
TRBD2 | NA | 14 | TRBJ2-7 | TRBV25-1 | CASSPSGGAYEQYF | TGTGCCAGCAGTCCTAGCGGGGGGGCCTACGAGCAGTACTTC
NA | NA | 12 | TRBJ1-2 | TRBV9 | CASSVAHNGYTF | TGTGCCAGCAGCGTAGCCCACAATGGCTACACCTTC
NA | NA | 12 | TRBJ2-7 | TRBV5-5 | CASSLGGGEQYF | TGTGCCAGCAGCTTGGGAGGTGGCGAGCAGTACTTC
NA | NA | 15 | TRBJ2-5 | TRBV28 | CASSFGGRLRETQYF | TGTGCCAGCAGTTTTGGGGGGAGACTACGAGAGACCCAGTACTTC
TRBD2 | NA | 14 | TRBJ2-5 | TRBV5-1 | CASSLAGYQETQYF | TGCGCCAGCAGCTTAGCGGGGTACCAAGAGACCCAGTACTTC
TRBD2 | NA | 14 | TRBJ2-5 | TRBV10-3 | CAISSLAGQETQYF | TGTGCCATCAGCTCACTAGCGGGCCAAGAGACCCAGTACTTC
NA | NA | 13 | TRBJ2-7 | TRBV6-5 | CASRPTESYEQYF | TGTGCCAGCAGACCGACAGAGTCATACGAGCAGTACTTC
TRBD1 | NA | 14 | TRBJ1-1 | TRBV6-1 | CASSGPTGGVLSFF | TGTGCCAGCAGTGGGCCAACAGGGGGGGTGTTATCTTTCTTT
NA | NA | 13 | TRBJ1-1 | TRBV5-1 | CASSLAGHAEAFF | TGCGCCAGCAGCTTGGCGGGACACGCTGAAGCTTTCTTT
NA | NA | 16 | TRBJ2-5 | TRBV28 | CASSLTPQAFRETQYF | TGTGCCAGCAGTTTAACTCCGCAGGCCTTCCGGGAGACCCAGTACTTC
NA | NA | 15 | TRBJ2-7 | TRBV9 | CASNYDGTLAYEQYF | TGTGCCAGCAACTACGACGGGACATTGGCCTACGAGCAGTACTTC
NA | few | 12 | TRBJ2-7 | TRBV11-2 | CASSSNSYEQYF | TGTGCCAGCAGCTCCAACAGCTACGAGCAGTACTTC
NA | NA | 14 | TRBJ2-7 | TRBV5-1 | CASSLPGYRDEQYF | TGCGCCAGCAGCTTACCAGGGTATAGGGACGAGCAGTACTTC
NA | NA | 16 | TRBJ2-5 | TRBV5-1 | CASSLRTDVRGETQYF | TGCGCCAGCAGCCTGCGGACTGACGTCCGTGGGGAGACCCAGTACTTC
NA | NA | 15 | TRBJ2-1 | TRBV5-1 | CASSLGGVAYNEQFF | TGCGCCAGCAGCTTGGGCGGGGTGGCCTACAATGAGCAGTTCTTC
NA | NA | 12 | TRBJ2-7 | TRBV6-5 | CAIAPGNYEQYF | TGTGCCATCGCCCCAGGCAACTACGAGCAGTACTTC
NA | NA | 16 | TRBJ1-6 | TRBV27 | CASGVRQHSYNSPLHF | TGTGCCAGTGGCGTGCGGCAACACTCCTATAATTCACCCCTCCACTTT
TRBD2 | NA | 14 | TRBJ2-1 | TRBV28 | CASSFGLAGQEQFF | TGTGCCAGCAGTTTTGGCCTAGCGGGTCAGGAGCAGTTCTTC